The 18 T cell receptor beta chains given below trace back to one sample, sequenced in a study of shared clonotypes between healthy human individuals. Naive-designated CD8 cells lacked CD45RO, were positively enriched for CCR7, and omitted terminally differentiated effector memory CD45RA+ cells. TCRdb's copy holds only in-frame clones and misses some; the assay was immunoSEQ multiplex PCR. This table holds some 2.1 million clones, roughly 95% found once. What was sequenced was naive CD8+ T cells from PBMCs. Receptors were obtained from a man aged 18-30 years in good health. Some clones in this sample may be carry-over from other donors' samples.

The V and J genes are TRBV6-1 and TRBJ2-2, with 16 bases lining up with TRBD2. V was clipped by 4 bases and J by 4 bases; unmatched bases: 3. The CDR3 covers 17 residues. Per the germline V gene, CDR1 is MNHNS and CDR2 is SASEGT. This CDR3 is CASSVGLAGGPTGELFF. In DNA form, the CDR3 reads TGTGCCAGCAGTGTGGGACTAGCGGGAGGGCCCACCGGGGAGCTGTTTTTT.

The V call is TRBV9, the J call TRBJ2-3; no reliable D call. This CDR3 is built from 12 residues. The germline V gene has CDR1 SGDLS and CDR2 YYNGEE. The V gene lost 4 bases and the J gene lost 4 bases, with 7 bases spanning the gap. The CDR3 loop reads CASSLVSDTQYF. DNA of the CDR3: TGTGCCAGCAGCCTAGTATCAGATACGCAGTATTTT.

The chain has TRBV27 and TRBJ2-1; perhaps TRBD1 as D (6 bases). V was pared by 3 bases and J by 10 bases, with 13 bases between. Germline V lookup: CDR1 MNHEY, CDR2 SMNVEV (reference sequence). This CDR3 has 13 amino acids. The DNA for the CDR3 is TGTGCCAGCAGTTTGGGGGCCAACCGGGAGCAGTTCTTC. It translates to CASSLGANREQFF.

The V call is TRBV5-6, the J call TRBJ1-1; possibly TRBD1 for D (6 bases). Germline CDR1 is SGHDT and CDR2 is YYEEEE. This CDR3 spans 15 amino acids. The V end lost 5 bases, the J end lost 0 bases, and 14 bases lay between the germline ends. The CDR3 DNA sequence: TGTGCCAGCAGGGCGGAGACAGGTATGAACACTGAAGCTTTCTTT. Translation: CASRAETGMNTEAFF.

The rearrangement uses TRBV27 and TRBJ1-1; 8 positions match TRBD1. Germline V gene sequence: CDR1 MNHEY, CDR2 SMNVEV (reference sequence). Trimming cost V 5 bases and J 4 bases; bases outside gene matches: 9. This CDR3 region has 15 residues. CDR3 nucleotide sequence: TGTGCCAGCAGTCCTGGACAGGGAAGGGCCACTGAAGCTTTCTTT. Its protein is CASSPGQGRATEAFF.

V gene TRBV7-9 combines with J gene TRBJ1-2, with D perhaps TRBD1 (5 bases). CDR1 is SEHNR and CDR2 is FQNEAQ in the germline V gene (reference sequence). CDR3 length: 13 residues. The germline V and J ends were trimmed by 5 bases and 4 bases, with 11 bases remaining between them. The CDR3 coding sequence is TGTGCCAGCAGCGGGGCCGACCTCTATGGCTACACCTTC. Its protein product is CASSGADLYGYTF.

The chain recombines TRBV4-1 with TRBJ2-2; D is ambiguous. Germline V gene lookup returns CDR1 MGHRA and CDR2 YSYEKL. With 2 bases removed from V and 4 bases from J, the gap between germline ends came to 8 bases. This CDR3 comprises 14 residues. The CDR3 bases are TGCGCCAGCAGCCAAAGCTCTACCACCGGGGAGCTGTTTTTT. It codes for CASSQSSTTGELFF.

This chain connects TRBV11-2 to TRBJ1-1; D may be TRBD1 (6 bases). CDR1 is SGHAT, CDR2 FQNNGV, per germline. V was clipped by 4 bases and J by 2 bases, with 14 bases between them. CDR3 length equals 15 residues. This CDR3 is CASSSRGTENTEAFF. As DNA, the CDR3 is TGTGCCAGCAGCTCTAGGGGGACCGAAAACACTGAAGCTTTCTTT.

To note about this clone: At the DNA level, this CDR3 is encoded by other sequences in the same sample as well. V is TRBV9 and J is TRBJ2-1; D assignment may be TRBD1 or TRBD2 (5 bases each). Trimming removed 0 bases from V and 3 bases from J, with 10 bases in between. The germline V gene encodes CDR1 SGDLS and CDR2 YYNGEE. The CDR3 contains 15 residues. The CDR3 nucleotides read TGTGCCAGCAGCGTAGGGGGGAGTCTCTACAATGAGCAGTTCTTC. Protein sequence: CASSVGGSLYNEQFF.

V is TRBV28 and J is TRBJ2-1, with 10 bases matching TRBD2. The germline V gene encodes CDR1 MDHEN and CDR2 SYDVKM. With V trimmed by 3 bases and J by 5 bases, 4 bases remained unmatched. CDR3 length equals 15 residues. The CDR3 nucleotides read TGTGCCAGCAGTTTTGGGACTAGCGATGACAATGAGCAGTTCTTC. Its protein is CASSFGTSDDNEQFF.

The chain recombines TRBV7-8 with TRBJ2-1; a weak D match, TRBD2 (6 bases). The V gene lost 4 bases and the J gene lost 10 bases, with 17 bases spanning the gap. The germline V gene has CDR1 SGHVS and CDR2 FQNEAQ. This CDR3 spans 14 amino acids. The CDR3 reads CASSSRDWDLEQFF. In DNA form, the CDR3 reads TGTGCCAGCAGCTCCCGGGACTGGGACCTAGAGCAGTTCTTC.

In the case of this clone: Within the sample, other DNA sequences also encode this same CDR3. V gene TRBV7-9 combines with J gene TRBJ2-7; possibly TRBD2 for D (5 bases). The CDR3 runs to 13 residues. Germline assignment: CDR1 SEHNR and CDR2 FQNEAQ (reference sequence). V dropped 3 bases and J dropped 2 bases, with 8 bases sitting between them. The CDR3 nucleotides read TGTGCCAGCAGCTTCAGCGGAGCCTACGAGCAGTACTTC. It codes for CASSFSGAYEQYF.

V is TRBV4-1 and J is TRBJ1-1; 7 bases agree with TRBD1. The CDR3 extends over 17 amino acids. CDR1 is MGHRA and CDR2 is YSYEKL in the germline V gene. V shed 1 base and J 1 base; nucleotides not matched to a gene: 9. This CDR3 is CASSQVAGGLGNTEAFF. In nucleotides, the CDR3 is TGCGCCAGCAGCCAAGTGGCAGGGGGTTTGGGGAACACTGAAGCTTTCTTT.

Regarding this clone: Other DNA sequences within the sample encode an identical CDR3. V gene TRBV7-9 combines with J gene TRBJ2-7; D not certain. CDR1 is SEHNR and CDR2 is FQNEAQ in the germline V gene (reference sequence). Trimming shortened V by 1 base and J by 0 bases, and 7 bases separated the two germline ends. This CDR3 has 14 amino acids. This CDR3 reads CASSLVGSSYEQYF. The CDR3 nucleotides are TGTGCCAGCAGCTTAGTCGGAAGCTCCTACGAGCAGTACTTC.

The rearrangement links TRBV5-4 to TRBJ1-1; no firm D call. CDR1 and CDR2 (germline): SGHNT, YYREEE (reference sequence). The V and J ends lost 7 bases and 0 bases respectively, with 10 bases between them. The CDR3 consists of 13 residues. This chain's CDR3 is CASPDGMNTEAFF. The CDR3 coding sequence is TGTGCCAGCCCAGACGGTATGAACACTGAAGCTTTCTTT.

This clone appeared a few times. An end of the junction does not agree with germline; a read error may underlie this. V usage is TRBV19 and J usage is TRBJ1-1; D unclear. Germline V lookup: CDR1 LNHDA, CDR2 SQIVND (reference sequence). The CDR3 covers 10 residues. The CDR3 sequence is CASIGPEAFF. CDR3 nucleotides: TGTGCCAGTATAGGGCCTGAGGCTTTCTTT.

This chain connects TRBV5-6 to TRBJ2-3, with 10 nucleotides matching TRBD2. Per germline, CDR1 SGHDT and CDR2 YYEEEE. This CDR3 contains 17 residues. V was clipped by 4 bases and J by 4 bases; unmatched bases: 12. The CDR3 sequence is CASSAYGLAGVSDTQYF. DNA of the CDR3: TGTGCCAGCAGCGCATACGGCCTAGCGGGAGTATCAGATACGCAGTATTTT.

This chain uses TRBV19 with TRBJ2-7, with no clear D. This CDR3 region has 14 residues. Germline V gives CDR1 LNHDA, CDR2 SQIVND (reference sequence). The V and J ends lost 3 bases and 2 bases respectively, with 11 bases between them. CDR3 sequence (DNA): TGTGCCAGTAGTATGGCAGTCCCAGCCTACGAGCAGTACTTC. It specifies CASSMAVPAYEQYF.